The source of this T cell receptor beta chain is a study of beta chain features in type 1 diabetes. Looking at the study overall: The number of sorted cells examined across all samples was some 99 million. Study-level findings and limits: All four CD4+ subsets of Type 1 diabetes patients contained TCRB CDR3s that were moderately but significantly shorter. Healthy donors had naive, central memory and Treg TCRB repertoires that appeared less similar than those seen among patients.

The authors reverse transcribed all of the isolated RNA, so sequencing captured expressed TCRB transcripts. Only in-frame clones appear in the TCRdb table, and some are missing; sequencing was by immunoSEQ multiplex PCR. The data show hundreds of thousands of clones, with around 8.5% seen just once and around 1% held by the top ten. This clone was seen more than once but under ten times. Its target is not known. This CDR3 spans 12 amino acids. The ends were cut back, 0 bases at V and 7 bases at J, with 9 bases in the middle. The germline CDR1 and CDR2 sequences are GTSNPN and SVGIG (reference sequence).

Sequenced sample: central memory CD4+ T cells from blood. The clonotype originates from a man aged 25 to 40 with type 1 diabetes. The chain carries TRBV30 and TRBJ2-5; D is unresolved. The CDR3 reads CAWSVPSGTQYF. In nucleotides, the CDR3 is TGTGCCTGGAGTGTACCCTCCGGGACCCAGTACTTC.